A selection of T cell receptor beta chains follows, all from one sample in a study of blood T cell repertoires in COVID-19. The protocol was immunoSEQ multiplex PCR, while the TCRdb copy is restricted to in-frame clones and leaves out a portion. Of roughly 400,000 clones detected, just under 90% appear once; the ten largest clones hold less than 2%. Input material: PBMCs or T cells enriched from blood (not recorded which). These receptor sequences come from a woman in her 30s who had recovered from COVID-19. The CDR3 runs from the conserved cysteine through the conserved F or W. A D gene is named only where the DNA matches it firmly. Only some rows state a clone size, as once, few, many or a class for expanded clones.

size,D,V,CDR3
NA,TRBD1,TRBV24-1,CATSEPTTGGRETQYF
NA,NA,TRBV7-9,CASSPSLNNEQFF
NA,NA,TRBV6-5,CASSRGMNTEAFF
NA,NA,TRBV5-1,CASSTGSGNTIYF
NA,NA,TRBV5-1,CASSLGQGNYGYTF
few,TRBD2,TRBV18,CASSPTGTSGDKPYEQYF
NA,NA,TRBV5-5,CASSLARGYEQYF
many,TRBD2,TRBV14,CASSQAALAGVVRYF
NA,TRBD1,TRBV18,CASSPKGAGNTEAFF
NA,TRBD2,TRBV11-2,CASSLTLAGGRNPYEQYF
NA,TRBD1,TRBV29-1,CSVGRTGEGDTDTQYF
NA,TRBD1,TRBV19,CASSIQGANTGELFF
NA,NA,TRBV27,CASSALGSKQPQHF
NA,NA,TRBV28,CASRDFGGSYGYTF
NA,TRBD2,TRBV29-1,CSVESASGNQETQYF
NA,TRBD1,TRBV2,CASGSTGGSVETQYF
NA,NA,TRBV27,CASSSGRGGANYGYTF
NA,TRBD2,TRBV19,CASRKAGVLGEQYF
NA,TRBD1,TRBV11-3,CASSLGTGGAFF
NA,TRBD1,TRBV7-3,CASSLDRGYGYTF
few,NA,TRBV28,CASSLASYGYTF
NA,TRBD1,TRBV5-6,CASSPDRGKAIGGYEQYF
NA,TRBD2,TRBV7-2,CASSLVLAVSSYEQYF
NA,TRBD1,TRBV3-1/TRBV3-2,CASSLGTGVGYTF
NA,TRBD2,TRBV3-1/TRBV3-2,CASTSSGDSYEQYF
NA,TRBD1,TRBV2,CASSRQGAADTQYF
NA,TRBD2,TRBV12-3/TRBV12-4,CAISTAGPYEQYF
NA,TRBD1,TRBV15,CATHQGTGTGEQFF
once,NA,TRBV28,CASSFSGSNEKLFF
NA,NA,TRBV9,CASSVRGDYEKLFF
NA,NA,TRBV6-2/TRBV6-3,CASSFPSETQYF
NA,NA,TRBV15,CATSNWFGSGNTIYF
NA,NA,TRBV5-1,CASSLGQLNSYGYTF
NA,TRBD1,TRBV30,CAWKVQGGYGYTF
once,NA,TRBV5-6,CASSAGRKEANEKLFF
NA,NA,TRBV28,CASSWQPQGNSPLHF
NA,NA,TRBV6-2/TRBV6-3,CASSPRQFNGYTF
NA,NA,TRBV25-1,CASSEWGGLNTEAFF
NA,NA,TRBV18,CASSPPAGSSYNEQFF
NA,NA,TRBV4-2,CASSQDSRESYNEQFF
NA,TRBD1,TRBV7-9,CASSQGAGQPQHF
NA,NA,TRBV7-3,CASSKLSGSPLHF
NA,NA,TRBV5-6,CASSPRSGVGYTF
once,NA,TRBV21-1,CASTATALYEQYF